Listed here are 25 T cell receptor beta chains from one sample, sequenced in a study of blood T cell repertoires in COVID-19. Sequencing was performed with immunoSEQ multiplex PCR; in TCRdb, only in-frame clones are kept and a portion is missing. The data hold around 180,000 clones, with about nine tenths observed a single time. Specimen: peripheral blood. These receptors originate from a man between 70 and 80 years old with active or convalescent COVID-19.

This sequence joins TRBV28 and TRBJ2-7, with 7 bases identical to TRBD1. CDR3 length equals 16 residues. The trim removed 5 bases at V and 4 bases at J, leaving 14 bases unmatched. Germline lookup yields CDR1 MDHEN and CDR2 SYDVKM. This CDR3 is CASSPRKTGQGYEQYF. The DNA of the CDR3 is TGTGCCAGCAGTCCCAGGAAGACAGGGCAGGGTTACGAGCAGTACTTC.

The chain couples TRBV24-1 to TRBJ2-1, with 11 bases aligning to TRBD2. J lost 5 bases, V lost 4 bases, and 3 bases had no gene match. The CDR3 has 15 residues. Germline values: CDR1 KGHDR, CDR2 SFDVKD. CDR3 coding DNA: TGTGCCACCAGTGACCGGGGACTAGCGGACAATGAGCAGTTCTTC. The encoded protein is CATSDRGLADNEQFF.

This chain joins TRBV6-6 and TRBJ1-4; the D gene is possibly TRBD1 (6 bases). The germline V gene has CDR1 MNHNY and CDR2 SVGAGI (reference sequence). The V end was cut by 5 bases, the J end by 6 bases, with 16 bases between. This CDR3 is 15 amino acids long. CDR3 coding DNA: TGTGCCAGCAGTGACCTACAGGGACTATATGAAAAACTGTTTTTT. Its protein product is CASSDLQGLYEKLFF.

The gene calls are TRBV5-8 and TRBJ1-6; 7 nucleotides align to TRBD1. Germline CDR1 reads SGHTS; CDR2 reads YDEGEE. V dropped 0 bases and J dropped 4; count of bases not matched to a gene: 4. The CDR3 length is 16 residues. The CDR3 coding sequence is TGTGCCAGCAGCTTGGATCACAGGGGATATAATTCACCCCTCCACTTT. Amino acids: CASSLDHRGYNSPLHF.

The CDR3 loop is CASSEAPGQINEQFF. The CDR3 bases are TGTGCCAGCAGTGAAGCCCCGGGACAGATCAATGAGCAGTTCTTC. This rearrangement joins TRBV6-1 to TRBJ2-1; 7 nucleotides match TRBD1. V dropped 0 bases and J dropped 6; count of bases not matched to a gene: 5. The CDR3 runs to 15 residues. Germline V lookup: CDR1 MNHNS, CDR2 SASEGT.

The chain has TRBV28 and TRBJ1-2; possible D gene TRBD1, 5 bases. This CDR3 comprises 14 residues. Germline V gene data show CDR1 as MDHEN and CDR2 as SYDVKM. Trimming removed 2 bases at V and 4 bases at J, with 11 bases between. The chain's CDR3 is CASSLAGRAYGYTF. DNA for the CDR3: TGTGCCAGCAGTTTAGCGGGGCGCGCCTATGGCTACACCTTC.

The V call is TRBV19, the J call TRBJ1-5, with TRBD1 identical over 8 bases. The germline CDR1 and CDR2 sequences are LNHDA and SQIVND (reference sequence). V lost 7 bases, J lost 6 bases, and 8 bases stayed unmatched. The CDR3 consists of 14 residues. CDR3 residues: CASNGRTGRQPQHF. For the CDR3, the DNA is TGTGCCAGTAATGGGCGGACAGGGCGTCAGCCCCAGCATTTT.

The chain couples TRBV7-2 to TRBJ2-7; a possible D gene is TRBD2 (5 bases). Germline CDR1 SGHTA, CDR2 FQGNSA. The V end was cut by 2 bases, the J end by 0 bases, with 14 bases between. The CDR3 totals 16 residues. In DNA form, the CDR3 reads TGTGCCAGCAGCTTAAGAGGAGGCATAAGCTCCTACGAGCAGTACTTC. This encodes CASSLRGGISSYEQYF.

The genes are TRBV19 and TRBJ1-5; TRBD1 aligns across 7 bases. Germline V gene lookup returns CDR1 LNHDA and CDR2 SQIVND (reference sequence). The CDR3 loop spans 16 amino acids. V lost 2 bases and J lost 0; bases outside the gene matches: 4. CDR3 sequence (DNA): TGTGCCAGTAGTATAATGGGACAGACTAGCAATCAGCCCCAGCATTTT. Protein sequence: CASSIMGQTSNQPQHF.

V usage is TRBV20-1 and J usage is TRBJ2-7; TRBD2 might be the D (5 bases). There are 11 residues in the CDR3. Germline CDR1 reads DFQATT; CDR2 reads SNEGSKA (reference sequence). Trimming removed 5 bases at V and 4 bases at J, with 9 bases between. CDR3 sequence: CSALAGYEQYF. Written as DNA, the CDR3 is TGCAGTGCTTTGGCGGGTTACGAGCAGTACTTC.

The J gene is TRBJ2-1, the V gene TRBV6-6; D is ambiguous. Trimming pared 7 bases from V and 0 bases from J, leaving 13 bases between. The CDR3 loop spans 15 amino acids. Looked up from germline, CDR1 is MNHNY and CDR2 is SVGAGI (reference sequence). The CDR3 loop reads CASTEEYPSYNEQFF. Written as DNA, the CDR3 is TGTGCCAGCACCGAGGAGTACCCCTCCTACAATGAGCAGTTCTTC.

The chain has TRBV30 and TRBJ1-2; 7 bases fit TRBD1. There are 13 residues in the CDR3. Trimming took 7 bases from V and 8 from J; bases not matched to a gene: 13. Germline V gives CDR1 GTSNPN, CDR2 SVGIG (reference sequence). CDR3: CASYYDRASGYTF. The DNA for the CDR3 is TGTGCCTCCTACTATGACAGGGCTTCAGGCTACACCTTC.

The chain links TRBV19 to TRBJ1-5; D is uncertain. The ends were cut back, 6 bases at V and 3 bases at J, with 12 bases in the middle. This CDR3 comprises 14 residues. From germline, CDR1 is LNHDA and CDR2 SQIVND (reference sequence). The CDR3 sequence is CASRLRGNNQPQHF. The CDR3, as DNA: TGTGCCAGTAGACTCAGAGGAAACAATCAGCCCCAGCATTTT.

CDR3 region: CASSPQQVSTGASYEQYF. In DNA, the CDR3 is TGTGCCAGCTCACCACAACAAGTATCAACAGGTGCCTCCTACGAGCAGTACTTC. V usage is TRBV18 and J usage is TRBJ2-7; maybe TRBD1 (5 bases). Germline V gene lookup returns CDR1 KGHSH and CDR2 LQKENI. V lost 1 base and J 0 bases, leaving 19 bases between the germline ends. This CDR3 is built from 18 residues.

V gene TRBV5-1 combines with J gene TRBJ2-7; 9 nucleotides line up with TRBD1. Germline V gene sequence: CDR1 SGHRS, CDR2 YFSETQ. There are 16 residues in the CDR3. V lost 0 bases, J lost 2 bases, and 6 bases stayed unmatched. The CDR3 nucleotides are TGCGCCAGCAGCTTGGGACAGGGGGTGGCCGCCTACGAGCAGTACTTC. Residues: CASSLGQGVAAYEQYF.

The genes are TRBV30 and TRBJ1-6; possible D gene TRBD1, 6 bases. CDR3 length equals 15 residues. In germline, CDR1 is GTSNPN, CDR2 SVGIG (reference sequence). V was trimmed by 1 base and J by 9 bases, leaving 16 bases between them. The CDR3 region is CAWSGFTGRISPLHF. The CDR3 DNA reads TGTGCCTGGAGTGGATTTACAGGGCGAATTTCACCCCTCCACTTT. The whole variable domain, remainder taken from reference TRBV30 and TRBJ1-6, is SQTIHQWPATLVQPVGSPLSLECTVEGTSNPNLYWYRQAAGRGLQLLFYSVGIGQISSEVPQNLSASRPQDRQFILSSKKLLLSDSGFYLCAWSGFTGRISPLHFGNGTRLTVT.

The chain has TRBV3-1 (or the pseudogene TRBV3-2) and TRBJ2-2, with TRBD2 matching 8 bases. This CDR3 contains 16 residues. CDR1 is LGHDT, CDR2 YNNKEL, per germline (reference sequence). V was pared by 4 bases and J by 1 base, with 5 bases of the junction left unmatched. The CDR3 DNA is TGTGCCAGCAGCCCCCGGGGGGGGGAGAACACCGGGGAGCTGTTTTTT. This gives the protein CASSPRGGENTGELFF.

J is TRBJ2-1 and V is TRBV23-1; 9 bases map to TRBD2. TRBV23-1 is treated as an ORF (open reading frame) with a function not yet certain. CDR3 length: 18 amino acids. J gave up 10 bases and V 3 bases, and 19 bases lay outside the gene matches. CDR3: CASSQPGVSGSELREQFF. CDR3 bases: TGCGCCAGCAGTCAGCCCGGAGTTAGCGGGAGTGAACTCAGGGAGCAGTTCTTC.

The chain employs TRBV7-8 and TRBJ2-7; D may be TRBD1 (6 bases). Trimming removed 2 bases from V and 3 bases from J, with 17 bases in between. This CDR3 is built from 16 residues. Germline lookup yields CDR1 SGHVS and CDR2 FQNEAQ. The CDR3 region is CASSLSHEQGYYEQYF. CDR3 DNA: TGTGCCAGCAGCTTATCCCACGAGCAGGGGTACTACGAGCAGTACTTC.

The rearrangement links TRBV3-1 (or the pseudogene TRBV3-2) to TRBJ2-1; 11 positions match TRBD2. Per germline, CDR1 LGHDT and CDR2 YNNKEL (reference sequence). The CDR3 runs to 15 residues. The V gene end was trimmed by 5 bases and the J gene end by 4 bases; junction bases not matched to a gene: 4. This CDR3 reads CASSEGLADYNEQFF. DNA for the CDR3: TGTGCCAGCAGCGAGGGACTAGCGGATTACAATGAGCAGTTCTTC.

CDR3 nucleotide sequence: TGTGCCTGGAATCAGGGGGCGTCTGGAAAACTGTTTTTT. Protein product: CAWNQGASGKLFF. The rearrangement links TRBV30 to TRBJ1-4; 8 nucleotides align to TRBD1. Germline trimming cut 4 bases from V and 10 bases from J; bases unmatched to any gene: 8. The germline CDR1 and CDR2 sequences are GTSNPN and SVGIG (reference sequence). The CDR3 consists of 13 residues.

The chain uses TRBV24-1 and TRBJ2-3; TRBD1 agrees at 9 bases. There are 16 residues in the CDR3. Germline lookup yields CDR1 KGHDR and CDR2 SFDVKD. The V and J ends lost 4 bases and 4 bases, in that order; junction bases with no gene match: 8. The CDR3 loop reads CATSDSTGGRSDTQYF. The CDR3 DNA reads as TGTGCCACCAGTGACTCAACAGGGGGCAGATCAGATACGCAGTATTTT.

CDR3 protein: CASSLGANYEQYF. The CDR3 DNA reads TGTGCCAGCAGCTTAGGGGCAAACTACGAGCAGTACTTC. The J gene is TRBJ2-7, the V gene TRBV7-2; no clear D. V lost 1 base and J lost 3, with 7 bases in between. Per the germline V gene, CDR1 is SGHTA and CDR2 is FQGNSA. This CDR3 comprises 13 residues. The full variable domain, with the rest looked up from reference TRBV7-2 and TRBJ2-7, is GAGVSQSPSNKVTEKGKDVELRCDPISGHTALYWYRQSLGQGLEFLIYFQGNSAPDKSGLPSDRFSAERTGGSVSTLTIQRTQQEDSAVYLCASSLGANYEQYFGPGTRLTVT.

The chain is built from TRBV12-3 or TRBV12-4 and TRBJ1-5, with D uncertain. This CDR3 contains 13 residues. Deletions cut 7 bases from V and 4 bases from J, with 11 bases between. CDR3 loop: CASTLSGNQPQHF. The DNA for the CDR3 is TGTGCCAGCACCCTGAGCGGGAATCAGCCCCAGCATTTT.

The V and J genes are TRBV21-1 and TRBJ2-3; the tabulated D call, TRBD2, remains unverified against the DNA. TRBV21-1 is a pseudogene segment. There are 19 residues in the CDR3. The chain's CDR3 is CASRPVNSGESYFTDTQYF. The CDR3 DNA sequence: TGTGCCAGCAGACCCGTAAATTCGGGGGAGAGTTATTTTACAGATACGCAGTATTTT.